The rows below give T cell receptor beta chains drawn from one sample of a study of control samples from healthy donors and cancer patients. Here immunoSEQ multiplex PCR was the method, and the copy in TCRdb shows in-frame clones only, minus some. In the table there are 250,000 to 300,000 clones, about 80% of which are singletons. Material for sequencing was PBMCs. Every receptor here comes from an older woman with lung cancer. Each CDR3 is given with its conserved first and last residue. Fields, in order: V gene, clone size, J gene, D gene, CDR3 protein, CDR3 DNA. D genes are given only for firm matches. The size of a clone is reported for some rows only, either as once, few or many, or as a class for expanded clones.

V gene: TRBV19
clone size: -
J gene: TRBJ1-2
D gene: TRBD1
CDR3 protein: CASSLTGVGYTF
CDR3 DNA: TGTGCCAGTAGCCTGACAGGGGTTGGCTACACCTTC

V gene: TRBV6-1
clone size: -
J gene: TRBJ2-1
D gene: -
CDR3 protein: CASSEQFGYEQFF
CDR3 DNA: TGTGCCAGCAGTGAACAATTCGGATATGAGCAGTTCTTC

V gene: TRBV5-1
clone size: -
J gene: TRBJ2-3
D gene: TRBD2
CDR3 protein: CASSLAGGGGGARSDTQYF
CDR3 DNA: TGCGCCAGCAGCTTGGCAGGGGGAGGCGGGGGGGCCCGGTCAGATACGCAGTATTTT

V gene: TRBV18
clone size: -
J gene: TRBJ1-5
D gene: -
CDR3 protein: CASSQGVNQPQHF
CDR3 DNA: TGTGCCAGCTCACAAGGGGTTAATCAGCCCCAGCATTTT

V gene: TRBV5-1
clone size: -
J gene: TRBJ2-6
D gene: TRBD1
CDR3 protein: CASSLTWGRGRGSGANVLTF
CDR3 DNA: TGCGCCAGCAGCTTGACCTGGGGCAGGGGGCGCGGATCTGGGGCCAACGTCCTGACTTTC

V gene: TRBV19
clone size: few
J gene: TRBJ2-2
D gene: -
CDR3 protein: CASSIVASTGELFF
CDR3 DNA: TGTGCCAGTAGTATAGTTGCGAGCACCGGGGAGCTGTTTTTT

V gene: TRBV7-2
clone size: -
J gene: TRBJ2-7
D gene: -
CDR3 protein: CASSPAGSISSYEQYF
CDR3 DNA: TGTGCCAGCAGCCCCGCCGGCTCCATCAGCTCCTACGAGCAGTACTTC

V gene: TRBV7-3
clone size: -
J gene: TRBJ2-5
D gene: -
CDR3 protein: CASSLGQKETQYF
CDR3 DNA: TGTGCCAGCAGCTTAGGTCAGAAAGAGACCCAGTACTTC

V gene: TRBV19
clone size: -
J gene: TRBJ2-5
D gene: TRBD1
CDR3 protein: CASSARDRQPRETQYF
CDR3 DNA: TGTGCCAGTAGTGCCCGGGACAGGCAACCAAGGGAGACCCAGTACTTC

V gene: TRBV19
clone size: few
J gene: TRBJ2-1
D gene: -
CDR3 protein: CASKEQASVSYNEQFF
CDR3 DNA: TGTGCCAGTAAGGAGCAGGCGTCCGTCTCCTACAATGAGCAGTTCTTC

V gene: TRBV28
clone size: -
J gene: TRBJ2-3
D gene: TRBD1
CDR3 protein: CASSGGGQGVRTQYF
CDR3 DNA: TGTGCCAGCTCCGGGGGAGGACAGGGGGTTAGGACGCAGTATTTT

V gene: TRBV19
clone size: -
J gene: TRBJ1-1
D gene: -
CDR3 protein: CASSRHDRLNTEAFF
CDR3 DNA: TGTGCCAGTAGTAGACACGACAGGCTGAACACTGAAGCTTTCTTT

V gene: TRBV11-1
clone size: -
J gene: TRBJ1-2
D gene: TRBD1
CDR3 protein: CASSPRDRDYGYTF
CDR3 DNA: TGTGCCAGCAGCCCCCGGGACAGGGACTATGGCTACACCTTC

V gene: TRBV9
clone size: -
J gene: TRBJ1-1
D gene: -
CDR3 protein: CASSTYDTGDYTEAFF
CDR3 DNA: TGTGCCAGCAGCACCTACGATACGGGGGACTACACTGAAGCTTTCTTT

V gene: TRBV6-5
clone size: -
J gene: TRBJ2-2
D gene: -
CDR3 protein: CASSLNPGGVGELFF
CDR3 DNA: TGTGCCAGCAGTCTCAACCCAGGAGGCGTCGGGGAGCTGTTTTTT

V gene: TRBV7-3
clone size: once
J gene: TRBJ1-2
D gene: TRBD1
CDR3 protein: CASSLTRQGAYGYTF
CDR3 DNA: TGTGCCAGCAGCTTAACGAGGCAGGGGGCGTATGGCTACACCTTC